Listed here are 11 T cell receptor beta chains from one sample, sequenced in a study of blood T cell repertoires in COVID-19. Sequencing used immunoSEQ multiplex PCR; TCRdb keeps in-frame clones, though not all of them. The table includes 130,000 to 150,000 clones, about 87% detected once. The source material was peripheral blood. The source is a woman aged 40 to 50 with acute or convalescent COVID-19.

The J gene is TRBJ1-1, the V gene TRBV5-4; possibly TRBD1 for D (5 bases). The germline V gene has CDR1 SGHNT and CDR2 YYREEE (reference sequence). The CDR3 runs to 13 residues. V lost 2 bases, J lost 4 bases, and 9 bases lay in between. This CDR3 is CASSFWGGTEAFF. The CDR3 DNA is TGTGCCAGCAGCTTTTGGGGGGGCACTGAAGCTTTCTTT.

The chain is built from TRBV4-2 and TRBJ2-3; 9 nucleotides line up with TRBD1. V shed 0 bases and J 5 bases; nucleotides not matched to a gene: 9. Germline V gene lookup returns CDR1 LGHNA and CDR2 YNFKEQ. This CDR3 is built from 17 residues. CDR3 bases: TGTGCCAGCAGCCAAGAACTGCGACAGGGGGGGTTAGATACGCAGTATTTT. Its protein product is CASSQELRQGGLDTQYF.

This chain uses TRBV28 with TRBJ2-1; 8 nucleotides align to TRBD1. This CDR3 region has 14 residues. Germline V gene lookup returns CDR1 MDHEN and CDR2 SYDVKM. The ends lost 6 bases at V and 0 bases at J; junction bases unmatched: 1. CDR3 loop: CASRTGDSYNEQFF. The CDR3 region has the DNA TGTGCCAGCAGGACAGGGGACTCCTACAATGAGCAGTTCTTC.

The V call is TRBV6-2 or TRBV6-3, the J call TRBJ2-7; tentative D call: TRBD2 (6 bases). Trimming pared 5 bases from V and 0 bases from J, leaving 11 bases between. Germline CDR1 reads MNHEY; CDR2 reads SVGEGT. The CDR3 has 14 residues. CDR3: CASSQSGHSYEQYF. CDR3 nucleotide sequence: TGTGCCAGCAGTCAAAGCGGGCACTCCTACGAGCAGTACTTC.

V gene TRBV25-1 combines with J gene TRBJ1-2, with D perhaps matching TRBD1 (6 bases). The CDR3 extends over 12 amino acids. CDR1 is MGHDK and CDR2 is SYGVNS in the germline V gene. V gave up 4 bases and J gave up 9 bases, with 12 bases separating them. Written as DNA, the CDR3 is TGTGCCAGCAGTGGAACAGGGTGGAGCTACACCTTC. This sequence encodes CASSGTGWSYTF.

The chain carries TRBV11-3 and TRBJ2-7, with TRBD1 matching 7 bases. Trimming at V came to 0 bases and at J to 2 bases, leaving 4 bases not matched to a gene. Germline V gives CDR1 SGHNT, CDR2 YENEEA. This CDR3 is built from 15 residues. The CDR3: CASSLESGQAYEQYF. CDR3 DNA sequence: TGTGCCAGCAGCTTAGAGAGCGGACAGGCCTACGAGCAGTACTTC.

In this sample, this clone turned up once. The J gene is TRBJ1-5, the V gene TRBV6-5; no definite D call. The CDR3 extends over 14 amino acids. V dropped 0 bases and J dropped 2 bases, with 5 bases sitting between them. Germline assignment: CDR1 MNHEY and CDR2 SVGAGI. DNA for the CDR3: TGTGCCAGCAGTTACTCTCGGGGCAATCAGCCCCAGCATTTT. As protein: CASSYSRGNQPQHF.

The J gene is TRBJ1-1, the V gene TRBV7-2, with D possibly matching TRBD1 (6 bases). Germline V CDR1 and CDR2: SGHTA, FQGNSA. The CDR3 length is 13 residues. V lost 4 bases and J 5 bases, leaving 11 bases between the germline ends. CDR3 region: CASSYREYTEAFF. CDR3 sequence (DNA): TGTGCCAGCAGCTACAGGGAGTATACTGAAGCTTTCTTT.

The count of this clone is one. This rearrangement joins TRBV6-2 or TRBV6-3 to TRBJ2-2; D is possibly TRBD1 (6 bases). CDR1 and CDR2 from the germline V gene are MNHEY and SVGEGT. Trimming left V 0 bases short and J 5 bases short, with 13 bases between. The CDR3 length is 16 residues. The DNA for the CDR3 is TGTGCCAGCAGTTACTCGACTCAGGGGATGACCGGGGAGCTGTTTTTT. The encoded protein is CASSYSTQGMTGELFF.

This clone was found a few times. Other DNA variants within this sample encode the same CDR3. The chain joins TRBV18 to TRBJ1-3; 8 bases are shared with TRBD1. Per the germline V gene, CDR1 is KGHSH and CDR2 is LQKENI. Trimming at V came to 3 bases and at J to 0 bases, leaving 4 bases not matched to a gene. There are 16 residues in the CDR3. The CDR3 loop is CASSPGTGFSGNTIYF. As DNA, the CDR3 is TGTGCCAGCTCACCCGGGACAGGATTCTCTGGAAACACCATATATTTT. Supplemented by reference TRBV18 and TRBJ1-3, the full variable domain reads NAGVMQNPRHLVRRRGQEARLRCSPMKGHSHVYWYRQLPEEGLKFMVYLQKENIIDESGMPKERFSAEFPKEGPSILRIQQVVRGDSAAYFCASSPGTGFSGNTIYFGEGSWLTVV.

This rearrangement joins TRBV3-1 (or the pseudogene TRBV3-2) to TRBJ1-6, with a weak D call TRBD1 (6 bases). This CDR3 has 16 amino acids. V was clipped by 4 bases and J by 7 bases, with 17 bases between them. CDR1 and CDR2 (germline): LGHDT, YNNKEL (reference sequence). The DNA for the CDR3 is TGTGCCAGCAGCCCCCGGACAGCCGCGTCGAATTCACCCCTCCACTTT. Amino acids: CASSPRTAASNSPLHF.